Listed below are T cell receptor beta chains from one sample, sequenced in a study of technical replicates of blood from a few donors. TCRdb's copy holds only in-frame clones and misses some; the assay was immunoSEQ multiplex PCR. The data hold over 50,000 clones, with approximately 83% observed a single time. The sequencing sample was made of PBMCs. Source of these receptors: a human donor in good health. Some clones in this sample may be carry-over from other donors' samples. Each CDR3 is given with its conserved first and last residue. The D gene is left open where the match is weak. Only some rows state a clone size, as once, few, many or a class for expanded clones.

size,J,D,V,DNA,CDR3
-,TRBJ2-7,TRBD2,TRBV7-9,TGTGCCAGCAGCCCAGGACTAGCCCCCTACGAGCAGTACTTC,CASSPGLAPYEQYF
-,TRBJ2-7,-,TRBV29-1,TGCAGCGGGGTCAGGGAGCAGTACTTC,CSGVREQYF
-,TRBJ1-5,-,TRBV7-3,TGTGCCAGCAGCCGAACGACGGGGAGGGGCATCACGCCCCAGCATTTT,CASSRTTGRGITPQHF
-,TRBJ2-5,TRBD2,TRBV5-1,TGCGCCAGCAGCTTCGGACTAGAAATAAAGACCCAGTACTTC,CASSFGLEIKTQYF
-,TRBJ2-5,TRBD1,TRBV5-4,TGTGCCAGCAGGGACCCAAAACAGGGGGCGCGGCAAGAGACCCAGTACTTC,CASRDPKQGARQETQYF
-,TRBJ2-1,TRBD2,TRBV5-8,TGTGCCAGCAGCTTGGTTGGGAGACTAGCGGGAGTCAGCTACAATGAGCAGTTCTTC,CASSLVGRLAGVSYNEQFF
-,TRBJ2-7,-,TRBV4-2,TGTGCCAGCAGCCAAGAAGTCGGGGACTACGAGCAGTACTTC,CASSQEVGDYEQYF
-,TRBJ2-7,-,TRBV14,TGTGCCAGCAGCCTCGGACAGTCATACGAGCAGTACTTC,CASSLGQSYEQYF
-,TRBJ2-2,-,TRBV6-8,TGTGCCAGCAGTCTATTGAAGCGGGTGGACACCGGGGAGCTGTTTTTT,CASSLLKRVDTGELFF
-,TRBJ2-1,TRBD2,TRBV4-2,TGTGCCAGCAGCCAAGAGTCATTAGCGGGGGCCGTGGATGAGCAGTTCTTC,CASSQESLAGAVDEQFF
-,TRBJ1-2,TRBD1,TRBV6-5,TGTGCCAGCACTTTATTGACAGGGGGCGTCTATGGCTACACCTTC,CASTLLTGGVYGYTF
-,TRBJ1-2,-,TRBV7-9,TGTGCCAGCAGCTTGGACGACAGCCCTACTAACTATGGCTACACCTTC,CASSLDDSPTNYGYTF
once,TRBJ1-4,TRBD1,TRBV29-1,TGCAGCGCCGCACAGGGGGTCAGGGAAAAACTGTTTTTT,CSAAQGVREKLFF
-,TRBJ2-7,TRBD2,TRBV4-3,TGCGCCAGCAGCCAAGATAGCAGCGGGGGCTACGAGCAGTACTTC,CASSQDSSGGYEQYF
-,TRBJ2-1,-,TRBV9,TGTGCCAGCAGCGTAGATAGTCGCTACAATGAGCAGTTCTTC,CASSVDSRYNEQFF
-,TRBJ1-1,-,TRBV27,TGTGCCAGCAGTTCCCTATCGGGGGTATACACTGAAGCTTTCTTT,CASSSLSGVYTEAFF
-,TRBJ1-1,-,TRBV19,TGTGCCAGTAGTATAGGGCGGGCCGGGGGGGGCGGTCACACTGAAGCTTTCTTT,CASSIGRAGGGGHTEAFF
-,TRBJ1-2,-,TRBV2,TGTGCCAGCAGTGATGGCGGATTCTATGGCTACACCTTC,CASSDGGFYGYTF
-,TRBJ1-2,-,TRBV5-4,TGTGCCAGCAGCTTGTCGGGTCGGGGCAGGGGAGTATCTGGCTACACCTTC,CASSLSGRGRGVSGYTF
-,TRBJ2-6,TRBD1,TRBV11-2,TGTGCCAGCAGCTTACCGGGACAGGGACCCTCTGGGGCCAACGTCCTGACTTTC,CASSLPGQGPSGANVLTF
-,TRBJ2-1,-,TRBV10-3,TGTGCCATCAGTGAGGGGTTGACAGGGAGGAGGAATGAGCAGTTCTTC,CAISEGLTGRRNEQFF
once,TRBJ1-2,TRBD1,TRBV19,TGTGCCAGTAGTTCCTTCGGGGCAGGGGGTAATGGCTACACCTTC,CASSSFGAGGNGYTF
-,TRBJ2-6,-,TRBV5-1,TGCGCCAGCAGCCCTACGTCGGCTGGGGCCAACGTCCTGACTTTC,CASSPTSAGANVLTF
-,TRBJ2-1,TRBD1,TRBV2,TGTGCCAAGCCGGGACAGGACAATGAGCAGTTCTTC,CAKPGQDNEQFF